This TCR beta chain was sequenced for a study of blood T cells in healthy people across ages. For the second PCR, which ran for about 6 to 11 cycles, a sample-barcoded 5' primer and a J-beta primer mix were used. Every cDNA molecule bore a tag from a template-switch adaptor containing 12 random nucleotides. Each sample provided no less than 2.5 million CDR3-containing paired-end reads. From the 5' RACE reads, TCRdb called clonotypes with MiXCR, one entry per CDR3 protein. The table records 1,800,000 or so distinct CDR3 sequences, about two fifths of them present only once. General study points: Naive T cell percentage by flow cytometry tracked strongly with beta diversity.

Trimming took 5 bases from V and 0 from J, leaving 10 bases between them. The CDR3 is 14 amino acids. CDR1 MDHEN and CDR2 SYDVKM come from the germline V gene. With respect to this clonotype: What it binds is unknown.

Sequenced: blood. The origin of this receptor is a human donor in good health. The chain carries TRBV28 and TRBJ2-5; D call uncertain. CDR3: CASSPPVDQETQYF. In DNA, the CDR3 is TGTGCCAGCAGTCCCCCCGTGGACCAAGAGACCCAGTACTTC.